This TCR beta chain derives from a study of sequential checkpoint blockade in melanoma. Sample treatment: randomized to nivolumab then ipilimumab (arm A) or the reverse (arm B). In germline, CDR1 is KGHSH, CDR2 LQKENI. CDR3 size: 17 residues. V gave up 2 bases and J gave up 8 bases, with 19 bases separating them. Measured with immunoSEQ multiplex PCR; TCRdb has only the in-frame clones, and not every one. The repertoire holds thousands of clones, with roughly 20% as singletons. The chain has TRBV18 and TRBJ1-6; D is undetermined. The sequence was obtained from a human donor with melanoma. The sample consisted of tumor tissue (inferred from file names), taken from a patient given nivolumab and ipilimumab in sequence. CDR3 sequence reads: CASSPGESGRYHSPLHF. CDR3 nucleotides: TGTGCCAGCTCACCAGGGGAGTCGGGGAGGTACCATTCACCCCTCCACTTT.